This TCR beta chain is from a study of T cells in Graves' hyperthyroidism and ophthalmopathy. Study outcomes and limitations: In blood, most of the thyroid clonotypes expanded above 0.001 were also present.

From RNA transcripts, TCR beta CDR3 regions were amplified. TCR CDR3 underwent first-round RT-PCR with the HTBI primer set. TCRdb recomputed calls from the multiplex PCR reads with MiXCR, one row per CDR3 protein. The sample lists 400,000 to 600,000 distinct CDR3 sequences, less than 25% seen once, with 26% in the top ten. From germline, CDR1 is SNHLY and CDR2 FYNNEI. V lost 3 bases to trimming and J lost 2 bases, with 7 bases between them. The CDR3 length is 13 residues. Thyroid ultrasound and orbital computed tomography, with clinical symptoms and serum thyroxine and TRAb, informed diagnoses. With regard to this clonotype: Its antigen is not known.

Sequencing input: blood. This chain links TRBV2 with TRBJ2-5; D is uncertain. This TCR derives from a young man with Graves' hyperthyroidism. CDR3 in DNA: TGTGCCAGCAGTGATAGCAGGCAAGAGACCCAGTACTTC. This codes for CASSDSRQETQYF.